This TCR beta chain was profiled in a study of cytomegalovirus exposure and HLA in healthy donors. Study results and caveats: Among the sequence variants, a highly shared cluster was likely an artifact of sequencing. Most of the TCR beta V segments (in an earlier analysis) were productive either about 87% or about 30% of the time.

This PCR relied on a set of 60 Vbeta primers and 13 Jbeta primers. As originally analysed: The count from a later analysis was about 80 million unique TCR beta chains, some 11 million of them shared. This table comes from immunoSEQ multiplex PCR, and its TCRdb copy is limited to in-frame clones, with some not included. The V and J calls and clone size come from that table; D and trimming were worked out from the DNA. The listing records 130,000 to 150,000 clones. Note on this clone: Antigen: not known.

Sequencing was carried out using PBMCs. The receptor comes from a woman between 45 and 60 years old in good health and CMV-seronegative.

The CDR3 DNA reads as TGTGCCAGCATCTGGGGAGGGGCTACCCGGGGGGGGCAGTTCTTC. Amino acids: CASIWGGATRGGQFF. The chain carries TRBV6-1 and TRBJ2-1, with 8 positions matching TRBD2. This CDR3 is 15 amino acids long. Germline CDR1 and CDR2: MNHNS and SASEGT. Trimming at V came to 7 bases and at J to 12 bases, leaving 17 bases not matched to a gene.